Following are 8 T cell receptor beta chains from one sample sequenced in a study of cytomegalovirus exposure and HLA in healthy donors. Using immunoSEQ multiplex PCR, the repertoire was profiled, and TCRdb retains in-frame clones only, with some absent. The sample has some 76,000 clones, around 94% seen once. The sample comprised PBMCs. The receptor set was obtained from a woman younger than 35 in good health and CMV-seropositive.

The chain joins TRBV19 to TRBJ2-7; 7 bases fit TRBD1. Germline CDR1 and CDR2: LNHDA and SQIVND (reference sequence). The V and J ends lost 7 bases and 3 bases, in that order; junction bases with no gene match: 9. The CDR3 runs 14 residues. CDR3 nucleotide sequence: TGTGCCAGTAACACCGGGACAGACTTCTACGAGCAGTACTTC. Translated, it gives CASNTGTDFYEQYF.

The table lists this clone with a count of one. The chain links TRBV27 to TRBJ1-2; maybe TRBD1 (5 bases). The CDR3 extends over 14 amino acids. Germline-derived CDR1 and CDR2 are MNHEY and SMNVEV (reference sequence). The ends were cut back, 3 bases at V and 3 bases at J, with 11 bases in the middle. The CDR3 nucleotides are TGTGCCAGCAGTTTGAAGGGGAGGGACTATGGCTACACCTTC. Encoded protein: CASSLKGRDYGYTF.

The rearrangement links TRBV19 to TRBJ2-5, with TRBD1 matching 12 bases. CDR1 is LNHDA, CDR2 SQIVND, per germline (reference sequence). V lost 5 bases, J lost 4 bases, and 8 bases stayed unmatched. This CDR3 has 16 amino acids. As DNA, the CDR3 is TGTGCCAGTAGTTTTACCCGGGACAGGGGGCGAGAGACCCAGTACTTC. Amino acids: CASSFTRDRGRETQYF.

The chain couples TRBV5-1 to TRBJ2-1, with 8 bases matching TRBD1. The CDR3 loop spans 16 amino acids. Per germline, CDR1 SGHRS and CDR2 YFSETQ. Unmatched junction bases numbered 5, after V lost 0 bases and J lost 3 bases. The CDR3 region is CASSLGGQDLYNEQFF. As DNA, the CDR3 is TGCGCCAGCAGCTTGGGGGGACAGGACCTCTACAATGAGCAGTTCTTC.

The chain is built from TRBV5-4 and TRBJ2-7; 9 bases match TRBD1. CDR1 SGHNT and CDR2 YYREEE come from the germline V gene (reference sequence). The CDR3 loop spans 17 amino acids. Losses at the gene ends were 4 bases for V and 3 bases for J; bases not matched to a gene: 14. CDR3 loop: CASSHGRTGVDVYEQYF. Written as DNA, the CDR3 is TGTGCCAGCAGCCACGGGCGGACAGGGGTAGACGTCTACGAGCAGTACTTC.

The J gene is TRBJ2-2, the V gene TRBV10-3, with 9 positions matching TRBD1. CDR1 and CDR2 from the germline V gene are ENHRY and SYGVKD. The J segment lost 4 bases and the V segment lost 6 bases, leaving 9 bases of the junction unmatched. The CDR3 extends over 16 amino acids. This CDR3 reads CAISRSGTGTTGELFF. As DNA, the CDR3 is TGTGCCATCAGCCGATCCGGGACAGGGACCACCGGGGAGCTGTTTTTT.

This chain joins TRBV28 and TRBJ2-7, with 8 positions matching TRBD2. The CDR3 contains 14 residues. V dropped 3 bases and J dropped 0; count of bases not matched to a gene: 1. Germline CDR1 reads MDHEN; CDR2 reads SYDVKM. This CDR3 is CASSFAGGSYEQYF. For the CDR3, the DNA is TGTGCCAGCAGTTTCGCGGGAGGCTCCTACGAGCAGTACTTC.

V usage is TRBV7-9 and J usage is TRBJ1-1; the match to TRBD1 covers 8 bases. Per germline, CDR1 SEHNR and CDR2 FQNEAQ (reference sequence). The ends lost 3 bases at V and 1 base at J; junction bases unmatched: 4. The CDR3 is 15 amino acids. CDR3 coding DNA: TGTGCCAGCAGCTTCCTTACAGGGGGGAACACTGAAGCTTTCTTT. It encodes CASSFLTGGNTEAFF.